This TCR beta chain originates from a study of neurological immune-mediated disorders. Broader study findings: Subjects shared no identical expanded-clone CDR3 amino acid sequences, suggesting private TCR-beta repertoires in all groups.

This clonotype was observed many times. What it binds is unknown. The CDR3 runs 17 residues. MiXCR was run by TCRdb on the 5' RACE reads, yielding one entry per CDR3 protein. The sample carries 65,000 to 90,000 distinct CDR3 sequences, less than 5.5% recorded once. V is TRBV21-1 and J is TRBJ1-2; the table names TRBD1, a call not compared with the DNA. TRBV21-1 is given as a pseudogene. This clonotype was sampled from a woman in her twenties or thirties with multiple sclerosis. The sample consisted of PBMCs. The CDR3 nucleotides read TGTGCCAGCAGCAAAGCGCTTGGACAGGGAGGGAGCTATGGCTACACCTTC. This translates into CASSKALGQGGSYGYTF.